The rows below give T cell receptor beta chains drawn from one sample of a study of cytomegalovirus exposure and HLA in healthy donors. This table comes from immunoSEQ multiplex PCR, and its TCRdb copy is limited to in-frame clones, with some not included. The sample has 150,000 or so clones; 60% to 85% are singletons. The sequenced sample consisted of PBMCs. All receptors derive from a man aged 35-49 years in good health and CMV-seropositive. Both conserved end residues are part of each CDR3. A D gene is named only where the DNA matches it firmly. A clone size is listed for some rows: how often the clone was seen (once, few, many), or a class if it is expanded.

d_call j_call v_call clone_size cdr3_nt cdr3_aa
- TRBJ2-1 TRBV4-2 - TGTGCCAGCAGACCTTTTAGGAGCTCCTACAATGAGCAGTTCTTC CASRPFRSSYNEQFF
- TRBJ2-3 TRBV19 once TGTGCCAGTTCACCCGGTGATAGCACAGATACGCAGTATTTT CASSPGDSTDTQYF
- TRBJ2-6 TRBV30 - TGTGCCTGGAGTCTAGGGGCTGGGGCCAACGTCCTGACTTTC CAWSLGAGANVLTF
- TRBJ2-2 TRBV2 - TGTGCCAGCAGCCCACAGGGTTTGTTTGCCGGGGAGCTGTTTTTT CASSPQGLFAGELFF
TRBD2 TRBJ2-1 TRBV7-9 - TGTGCCAGCAGCTGGCTAGCGGGGCTTTACAATGAGCAGTTCTTC CASSWLAGLYNEQFF
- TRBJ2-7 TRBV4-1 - TGCGCCAGCAGCCAAGCGATTAGCCACTACGAGCAGTACTTC CASSQAISHYEQYF
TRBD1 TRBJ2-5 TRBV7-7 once TGTGCCAGCAGCTTAACTCCCGGGACAGGGGGGGAAGCGGCCCAGTACTTC CASSLTPGTGGEAAQYF
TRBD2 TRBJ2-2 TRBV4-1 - TGCGCCAGCAGTCCCGGACTAGCCTGGGAGCTGTTTTTT CASSPGLAWELFF
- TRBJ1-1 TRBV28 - TGTGCCAGCAGTCTCAGGGTTCGCGCTGAAGCTTTCTTT CASSLRVRAEAFF
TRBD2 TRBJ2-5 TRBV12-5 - TGTGCTAGTGCCATCCGAGCGGGACCGGCGGAAACCCAGTACTTC CASAIRAGPAETQYF
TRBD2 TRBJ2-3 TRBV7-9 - TGTTCCAGCAGCCCCAGGACTAGCGGGAACACAGATACGCAGTATTTT CSSSPRTSGNTDTQYF
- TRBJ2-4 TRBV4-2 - TGTGCCAGCGCTCAACCCTCGTCCAGAGAGGACATTCAGTACTTC CASAQPSSREDIQYF
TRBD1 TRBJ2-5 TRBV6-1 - TGTGCCAGCAGTGAGGACAGGGCAGAGACCCAGTACTTC CASSEDRAETQYF
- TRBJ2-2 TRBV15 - TGTGCCACCAGCAGCGCGAACACCGGGGAGCTGTTTTTT CATSSANTGELFF
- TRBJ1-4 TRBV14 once TGTGCCAGCAGCCAAGTGGGAGACTTGGGCCATGAAAAACTGTTTTTT CASSQVGDLGHEKLFF
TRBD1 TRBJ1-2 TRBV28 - TGTGCCAGCAGTTTACAGGGGGCGCGGAGCTACACCTTC CASSLQGARSYTF
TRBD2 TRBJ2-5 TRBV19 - TGTGCCAGTAGTATCGGGCCGGGACTAGCGGGCCAGACCCAGTACTTC CASSIGPGLAGQTQYF
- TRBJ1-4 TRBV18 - TGTGCCAGCTCACCCGCGGATGAAAAACTGTTTTTT CASSPADEKLFF
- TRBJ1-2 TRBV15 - TGTGCCACCAGCCGACCAGGGGAGACCTATGGCTACACCTTC CATSRPGETYGYTF
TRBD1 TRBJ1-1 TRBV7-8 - TGTGCCAGCAGCACCCCTAGACAGGGGGACACTGAAGCTTTCTTT CASSTPRQGDTEAFF
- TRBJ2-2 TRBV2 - TGTGCCAGTACCGGGGGAGTCAGAGGGGGGGAGCTGTTTTTT CASTGGVRGGELFF
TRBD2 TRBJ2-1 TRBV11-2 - TGTGCCAGCAGACATCGTCAACTAGCGGGAGGACGGGGTGAGCAGTTCTTC CASRHRQLAGGRGEQFF
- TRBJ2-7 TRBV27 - TGTGCCAGCAGTCCGATTGGACAGGACTACTACGAGCAGTACTTC CASSPIGQDYYEQYF
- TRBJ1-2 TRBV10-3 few TGTGCCATCAGTGGGGGGACACCCTATGGCTACACCTTC CAISGGTPYGYTF
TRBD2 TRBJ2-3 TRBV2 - TGTGCCACCGGAATAACCGGGACTAGCAAAGATACGCAGTATTTT CATGITGTSKDTQYF
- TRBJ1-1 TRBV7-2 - TGTGCCAGCAGATTCGACAGGTACGAAATCCTAGCTTTCTTT CASRFDRYEILAFF
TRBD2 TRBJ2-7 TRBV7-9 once TGTGCCAGCAGCCCTCGGACTAGCGGGAGACACGAGCAGTACTTC CASSPRTSGRHEQYF
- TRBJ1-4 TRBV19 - TGTGCCAGTAATGGGTTTCGGGGTGAAAAACTGTTTTTT CASNGFRGEKLFF
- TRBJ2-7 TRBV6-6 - TGTGCCAGCAGTTACTTAGCCTTCTCTGGCGAGCAGTACTTC CASSYLAFSGEQYF
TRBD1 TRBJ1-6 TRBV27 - TGTGCCAGCAGGGTCACAGGGGGTACTTCATCCCTCCACTTT CASRVTGGTSSLHF
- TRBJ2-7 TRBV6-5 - TGTGCCAGCAGCCAAGGACTAACCTACGAGCAGTACTTC CASSQGLTYEQYF
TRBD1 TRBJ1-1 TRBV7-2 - TGTGCCAGCAGCGTGACAGGGAGATTGGCTGAAGCTTTCTTT CASSVTGRLAEAFF
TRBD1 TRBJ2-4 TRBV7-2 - TGTGCCAGCAGCTTGGGACAGGACGAGGGCATTCAGTACTTC CASSLGQDEGIQYF
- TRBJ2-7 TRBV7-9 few TGTGCCAGCAGCCGCGGACAGTACCAATACGAGCAGTACTTC CASSRGQYQYEQYF
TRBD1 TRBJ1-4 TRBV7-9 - TGTGCCAGCAGCCGGGGACAGGACTTTGAAAAACTGTTTTTT CASSRGQDFEKLFF
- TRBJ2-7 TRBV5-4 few TGTGCCAGCAGCTCAACACAGGGTTTCTCCTACGAGCAGTACTTC CASSSTQGFSYEQYF
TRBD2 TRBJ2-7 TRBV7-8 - TGTGCCAGCAGCCCAGGGACTAGCGCTTTCTCCTACGAGCAGTACTTC CASSPGTSAFSYEQYF
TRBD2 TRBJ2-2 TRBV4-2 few TGTGCCAGCAGCCAAGCCCCCGGGACTACCTACACCGGGGAGCTGTTTTTT CASSQAPGTTYTGELFF
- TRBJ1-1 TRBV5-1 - TGCGCCAGCAGCTTGAAGACAGGTGAGAACACTGAAGCTTTCTTT CASSLKTGENTEAFF
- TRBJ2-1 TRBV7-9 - TGTGCCAGCAGCCTCCGCGAGATCAATGAGCAGTTCTTC CASSLREINEQFF
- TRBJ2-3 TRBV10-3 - TGTGCCATCAGGTTCGGGACTCAATTCACAGATACGCAGTATTTT CAIRFGTQFTDTQYF
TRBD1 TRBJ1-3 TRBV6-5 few TGTGCCAGCAGGACAGGGGGCTGGGGAAACACCATATATTTT CASRTGGWGNTIYF
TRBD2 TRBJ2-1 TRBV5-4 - TGTGCCAGCAGCTTTAAGGGACTAGCGGCCTCCTACTCCTACAATGAGCAGTTCTTC CASSFKGLAASYSYNEQFF
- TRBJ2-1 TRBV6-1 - TGTGCCAGCAGTGTTCTCAGGGGCCTGTCCTACAATGAGCAGTTCTTC CASSVLRGLSYNEQFF
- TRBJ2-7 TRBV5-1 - TGCGCCAGCAGCTTGCCCCCGGGGGGCGGGAGTCCCGTCGAGCAGTACTTC CASSLPPGGGSPVEQYF
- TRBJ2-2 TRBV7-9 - TGTGCCAGCAGCCGATCGGGAGGGGGCTTCCGGGAGCTGTTTTTT CASSRSGGGFRELFF
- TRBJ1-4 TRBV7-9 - TGTGCCAGCAGCTTAGTAGGGCAGGGCGGGAGTAATGAAAAACTGTTTTTT CASSLVGQGGSNEKLFF
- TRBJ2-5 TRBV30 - TGTGCCTGGAGTGTTAGTTGGGAGACCCAGTACTTC CAWSVSWETQYF
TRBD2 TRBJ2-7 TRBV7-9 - TGTGCCAGCAGCTTAGCGGCTAGCGGGACGTTCTACGAGCAGTACTTC CASSLAASGTFYEQYF
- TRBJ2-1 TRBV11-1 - TGTGCCAGCAGAGGCAGGTCCTTTTACGATGAGCAGTTCTTC CASRGRSFYDEQFF
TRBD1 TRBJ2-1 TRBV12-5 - TGTGCTAGTGGTTTGGGAACAGGGGGCTATGAGCAGTTCTTC CASGLGTGGYEQFF
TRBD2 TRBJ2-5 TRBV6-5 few TGTGCCAGCAGTTACGTAGCGGGAGTACAAGAGACCCAGTACTTC CASSYVAGVQETQYF